What follows are 15 T cell receptor beta chains derived from one specimen sequenced in a study of T-cell reconstitution after alpha-beta-depleted transplantation in children. The TCRbeta library incorporated unique molecular identifiers. TCRdb called the PCR reads again in MiXCR, with one record for every CDR3 protein. The sample includes about 580,000 distinct CDR3 sequences, more than 20% of them seen just once. The sample was PBMCs, mostly from graft donor cells, taken 360 days after TCRalphabeta/CD19-depleted stem cell transplant. These receptors all come from a boy in the first two years of life who had a stem cell transplant for acute myeloid leukemia, so the T cells may come from the graft donor.

This clonotype showed up just a few times. This sequence joins TRBV12-3 or TRBV12-4 and TRBJ2-1; TRBD2 matches at 11 bases. V lost 5 bases to trimming and J lost 4 bases; unmatched junction nucleotides: 7. The CDR3 runs 16 residues. The CDR3 nucleotides read TGTGCCAGCAGTCCCATGGGACTAGCGGCTTACAATGAGCAGTTCTTC. This translates into CASSPMGLAAYNEQFF.

As concerns this clonotype: The junction shows a germline mismatch at one end, possibly a read error. The chain couples TRBV30 to TRBJ2-3; D is perhaps TRBD2 (7 bases). The germline CDR1 and CDR2 sequences are GTSNPN and SVGIG (reference sequence). This CDR3 region has 14 residues. This CDR3 is CAWGGAGPTYTQYF. CDR3 nucleotides: TGTGCCTGGGGGGGGGCCGGACCCACATATACGCAGTATTTT.

This clonotype came up a few times. It is unclear where the CDR3 begins or ends on the DNA, so no DNA is shown, and the CDR3 is as TCRdb lists it. The CDR3 is CASSFGEGGFAQPQHF. The chain is built from TRBV28 and TRBJ1-5; TRBD1, the table's D call, lacks a check against the DNA. The CDR3 totals 16 residues, both ends included. Germline CDR1 and CDR2: MDHEN and SYDVKM.

This chain links TRBV10-3 with TRBJ1-1, with D maybe TRBD1 (5 bases). Germline assignment: CDR1 ENHRY and CDR2 SYGVKD. The V end lost 4 bases, the J end lost 4 bases, and 13 bases lay between the germline ends. This CDR3 is 14 amino acids long. Here the CDR3 reads CAISGQGGVTEAFF. In DNA, the CDR3 is TGTGCCATCAGTGGGCAGGGAGGGGTCACTGAAGCTTTCTTT.

The chain joins TRBV5-5 to TRBJ1-5; maybe TRBD1 (5 bases). Trimming took off 4 bases at V and 2 bases at J, with 19 bases between the two ends. The V gene's germline CDR1 is SGHKS and CDR2 YYEKEE (reference sequence). The length of the CDR3 is 17 residues. Here the CDR3 reads CASSLVPGERGNQPQHF. The CDR3 DNA is TGTGCCAGCAGCCTCGTCCCGGGGGAACGAGGCAATCAGCCCCAGCATTTT.

This clonotype showed up many times. The rearrangement joins TRBV20-1 to TRBJ2-5; no clear D. The CDR3 consists of 14 residues. V was cut by 0 bases and J by 5 bases, with 13 bases left in between. The V gene's germline CDR1 is DFQATT and CDR2 SNEGSKA (reference sequence). The CDR3 region is CSARDFTDGETQYF. The CDR3 bases are TGCAGTGCTAGAGATTTCACGGACGGGGAGACCCAGTACTTC.

In its sample, this clonotype was seen many times. The chain couples TRBV28 to TRBJ2-5, with 7 nucleotides matching TRBD1. V shed 1 base, J shed 7 bases, and the junction held 12 bases outside the gene matches. The CDR3 consists of 16 residues. From germline, CDR1 is MDHEN and CDR2 SYDVKM. CDR3 DNA sequence: TGTGCCAGCAGTTTATCTGGTGGGACAGTCCTCCGGACCCAGTACTTC. Its protein is CASSLSGGTVLRTQYF.

The V call is TRBV24-1, the J call TRBJ2-4; 7 bases are a match to TRBD1. CDR3 length equals 16 residues. The V gene end was trimmed by 5 bases and the J gene end by 0 bases; junction bases not matched to a gene: 6. Germline CDR1 reads KGHDR; CDR2 reads SFDVKD. CDR3 region: CATSGGGGLAKNIQYF. CDR3 coding DNA: TGTGCCACCAGTGGAGGGGGCGGATTAGCCAAAAACATTCAGTACTTC.

This clonotype came up many times. The chain has TRBV20-1 and TRBJ1-2; the match to TRBD1 covers 9 bases. Germline CDR1 reads DFQATT; CDR2 reads SNEGSKA (reference sequence). V lost 3 bases and J lost 4; bases outside the gene matches: 3. The CDR3 covers 13 residues. CDR3 in amino acids: CSARDRGFYGYTF. CDR3 in DNA: TGCAGTGCTAGGGACAGGGGCTTCTATGGCTACACCTTC.

This clonotype has a count of ten or more. The chain couples TRBV4-1 to TRBJ2-4, with a tentative D call TRBD1 (6 bases). The CDR3 covers 21 residues. V was pared by 0 bases and J by 0 bases, with 24 bases between. Germline CDR1 is MGHRA and CDR2 is YSYEKL. CDR3 residues: CASSQDEGVDREFLAKNIQYF. As DNA, the CDR3 is TGCGCCAGCAGCCAAGATGAGGGGGTGGATAGAGAGTTTTTAGCCAAAAACATTCAGTACTTC.

V gene TRBV7-2 combines with J gene TRBJ2-7; D remains unclear. Trimming pared 6 bases from V and 0 bases from J, leaving 12 bases between. Germline values: CDR1 SGHTA, CDR2 FQGNSA. The CDR3 is 14 amino acids. For the CDR3, the DNA is TGTGCCAGCAGAATCGACGCTGGCTCCTACGAGCAGTACGTC. Its protein product is CASRIDAGSYEQYV.

This rearrangement joins TRBV7-9 to TRBJ1-1; D gene uncertain. CDR1 and CDR2 (germline): SEHNR, FQNEAQ (reference sequence). The V end was cut by 5 bases, the J end by 7 bases, with 14 bases between. The CDR3 has 13 amino acids. The DNA for the CDR3 is TGTGCCAGCAGCGTGGGTGGTTTTGGTGAAGCTTTCTTT. Its protein is CASSVGGFGEAFF.

This clonotype was found many times. This sequence joins TRBV20-1 and TRBJ2-3, with D possibly being TRBD1 (5 bases). V was cut by 6 bases and J by 6 bases, with 10 bases left in between. The germline V gene encodes CDR1 DFQATT and CDR2 SNEGSKA (reference sequence). The CDR3 consists of 11 residues. The CDR3 loop reads CSAGPGDTQYF. CDR3 in DNA: TGCAGTGCCGGCCCAGGGGATACGCAGTATTTT.

V and J are TRBV5-1 and TRBJ1-2, with 9 nucleotides matching TRBD1. The CDR3 is 15 residues long. CDR1 is SGHRS, CDR2 YFSETQ, per germline. The V gene end was trimmed by 0 bases and the J gene end by 3 bases; junction bases not matched to a gene: 3. CDR3 bases: TGCGCCAGCAGCTTGGACAGGGGGCAGGACTATGGCTACACCTTC. It is translated as CASSLDRGQDYGYTF.

In its sample, this clonotype was seen many times. This chain uses TRBV12-3 or TRBV12-4 with TRBJ2-1; no definite D call. V was cut by 7 bases and J by 4 bases, with 14 bases left in between. The CDR3 runs to 14 residues. The CDR3 DNA reads TGTGCCAGCAACCCGACCGTCGCTTACAATGAGCAGTTCTTC. It is translated as CASNPTVAYNEQFF.